This T cell receptor beta chain came from a study of T cell changes during pregnancy in multiple sclerosis. Clones were sequenced by immunoSEQ multiplex PCR, and TCRdb holds only the in-frame ones, with some missing. This table holds approximately 100,000 clones, about nine tenths found once. The clonotype comes from a female donor with multiple sclerosis, enrolled in a pregnancy study. Material: peripheral blood, obtained after pregnancy.

CDR3: CASSPNPGSGNTIYF. The CDR3 DNA sequence: TGTGCCAGCAGCCCGAATCCAGGATCTGGAAACACCATATATTTT. V gene TRBV5-6 combines with J gene TRBJ1-3; D uncertain. The CDR3 is 15 residues long. Germline CDR1 SGHDT, CDR2 YYEEEE. V shed 4 bases and J shed 1 base, with 12 bases lying between them.